This TCR beta chain is from a study of post-analysis software for immune sequencing data. Findings and caveats of the study: Those with multiple sclerosis, the patient group, showed significantly lower normalized Chao1 diversity than controls. When patients were compared with controls, five TRBV segments were more frequent, TRBV5-6, TRBV5-1 and TRBV20-1 among them.

In the case of this clonotype: Its antigen is not known.

Unique molecular identifiers were built into the TCR beta cDNA libraries. Input of roughly 0.85 to 11 million T cells yielded approximately 500,000 cDNA molecules. MiXCR, applied by TCRdb to the PCR reads, yields one record per CDR3 protein. This table has about 540,000 distinct CDR3 sequences, roughly 34% appearing once. The length of the CDR3 is 15 residues. Germline V gene sequence: CDR1 SGHDT, CDR2 YYEEEE. V lost 2 bases and J 4 bases, leaving 12 bases between the germline ends. The receptor's source is a girl under 18 with multiple sclerosis. The specimen sequenced was blood. The rearrangement links TRBV5-6 to TRBJ2-2; D assignment may be TRBD1 or TRBD2 (6 bases each). In DNA, the CDR3 is TGTGCCAGCAGCTTCGGCGGAGGGGGCACCGGGGAGCTGTTTTTT. It encodes CASSFGGGGTGELFF.